This T cell receptor (beta chain) was sequenced for a study of CD8 T cells in Susac syndrome. Sequencing targeted TCR beta in T cells from blood (CD8+ and CD4+). The CD8+ and CD4+ T cells were isolated magnetically using a negative isolation approach, whereas the TEMRA cells were enriched by FACS. As to this clonotype: Antigen unknown.

When the RNA was reverse transcribed, random hexamers were used with an input of roughly 0.45 to 1 ug. Amplification of TCR beta CDR3 spanned 54 Vbeta and 13 Jbeta via immunoSEQ multiplex PCR. TCRdb called the immunoSEQ multiplex PCR reads again in MiXCR, with one record for every CDR3 protein. The data show over 80,000 distinct CDR3 sequences, approximately 92% seen once. The CDR3 sequence is 13 residues long. V was clipped by 6 bases and J by 2 bases, with 9 bases between them. Points from the study as a whole: The study recognized that its TCR sequencing and HLA analysis covered a relatively small number of individuals.

The chain is built from TRBV12-3 or TRBV12-4 and TRBJ2-3, with D possibly matching TRBD1 (5 bases). The receptor's source is a human donor in good health. What was sequenced was CD8+ T cells from PBMCs. The DNA of the CDR3 is TGTGCCAGCAGCCCGGACAACACAGATACGCAGTATTTT. It specifies CASSPDNTDTQYF.